Presented here are 17 T cell receptor beta chains from one specimen sequenced in a study of blood T cell repertoires in COVID-19. Data came from immunoSEQ multiplex PCR; TCRdb stores just in-frame clones and leaves some out. Seen here are 180,000 or so clones, around nine tenths observed once, and the top ten hold around 3.5%. Sequenced sample: peripheral blood. These receptors originate from a man aged 65 to 85 with acute or convalescent COVID-19.

This chain joins TRBV2 and TRBJ1-2; the D gene is possibly TRBD1 (6 bases). Trimming shortened V by 9 bases and J by 4 bases, and 9 bases separated the two germline ends. Germline-derived CDR1 and CDR2 are SNHLY and FYNNEI. This CDR3 contains 11 residues. CDR3 in amino acids: CASQTGYGYTF. CDR3 in DNA: TGTGCCAGTCAGACAGGCTATGGCTACACCTTC. Filled out from reference TRBV2 and TRBJ1-2, the complete variable domain reads EPEVTQTPSHQVTQMGQEVILRCVPISNHLYFYWYRQILGQKVEFLVSFYNNEISEKSEIFDDQFSVERPDGSNFTLKIRSTKLEDSAMYFCASQTGYGYTFGSGTRLTVV.

The count of this clone is one. The chain joins TRBV29-1 to TRBJ1-5, with no clear D. The CDR3 sequence is 14 residues long. V lost 4 bases and J lost 2, with 12 bases in between. Germline V gene sequence: CDR1 SQVTM, CDR2 ANQGSEA. The CDR3 reads CSVVVSSGNQPQHF. The CDR3 nucleotides read TGCAGCGTTGTGGTGAGTTCGGGCAATCAGCCCCAGCATTTT.

V usage is TRBV29-1 and J usage is TRBJ1-1, with 9 bases that match TRBD1. Trimming took 6 bases from V and 1 from J; bases not matched to a gene: 6. Looked up from germline, CDR1 is SQVTM and CDR2 is ANQGSEA. The CDR3 totals 14 residues. The CDR3 bases are TGCAGCGTCGCACGGGACAGGGCGAACACTGAAGCTTTCTTT. Its translation: CSVARDRANTEAFF.

This clone has just one count. J is TRBJ1-1 and V is TRBV6-6; D is unresolved. CDR3 length equals 14 residues. V was shortened by 0 bases and J by 1 base, with 6 bases between the two germline ends. The germline V gene has CDR1 MNHNY and CDR2 SVGAGI (reference sequence). The CDR3 DNA reads TGTGCCAGCAGTTACTCGATAGCGAACACTGAAGCTTTCTTT. Protein sequence: CASSYSIANTEAFF.

The CDR3 loop reads CASSLFGGFSNQPQHF. CDR3 bases: TGTGCCAGCAGTTTATTTGGGGGGTTTAGCAATCAGCCCCAGCATTTT. The chain recombines TRBV27 with TRBJ1-5; D might be TRBD1 (5 bases). CDR1 MNHEY and CDR2 SMNVEV come from the germline V gene (reference sequence). This CDR3 region has 16 residues. V was trimmed by 1 base and J by 0 bases, leaving 10 bases between them.

CDR3 sequence (DNA): TGTGCCAGCAGTAGAGAGACAGGGGATGAAAAACTGTTTTTT. It translates to CASSRETGDEKLFF. The genes are TRBV28 and TRBJ1-4; 8 bases fit TRBD1. The CDR3 is made up of 14 amino acids. CDR1 and CDR2 from the germline V gene are MDHEN and SYDVKM. With 5 bases clipped from V and 6 bases from J, the junction kept 5 bases outside the gene matches.

The J gene is TRBJ1-2, the V gene TRBV5-6; D remains ambiguous. This CDR3 spans 14 amino acids. V lost 3 bases to trimming and J lost 1 base, with 10 bases between them. CDR1 is SGHDT, CDR2 YYEEEE, per germline. The CDR3 DNA is TGTGCCAGCAGCTGGAGCACTGATAACTATGGCTACACCTTC. It codes for CASSWSTDNYGYTF.

The gene calls are TRBV19 and TRBJ2-2, with D perhaps TRBD1 (6 bases). The CDR3 extends over 15 amino acids. The germline CDR1 and CDR2 sequences are LNHDA and SQIVND (reference sequence). The V gene lost 5 bases and the J gene lost 6 bases, with 16 bases spanning the gap. CDR3 nucleotides: TGTGCCAGTAGTCCCCTACAGGGAGACCCCGGGGAGCTGTTTTTT. Protein: CASSPLQGDPGELFF.

Remarks on this clone: One end of the junction varies from germline; a read error may be responsible. The chain employs TRBV7-7 and TRBJ2-2; the match to TRBD2 covers 11 bases. Germline lookup yields CDR1 SSHAT and CDR2 FNYEAQ (reference sequence). The CDR3 has 15 amino acids. CDR3 in DNA: TGTGCTAGCAGCTTACTAGCGGGAGTGTCCGGGGAGCTGTTTTTT. This gives the protein CASSLLAGVSGELFF. Supplemented by reference TRBV7-7 and TRBJ2-2, the full variable domain reads GAGVSQSPRYKVTKRGQDVTLRCDPISSHATLYWYQQALGQGPEFLTYFNYEAQPDKSGLPSDRFSAERPEGSISTLTIQRTEQRDSAMYRCASSLLAGVSGELFFGEGSRLTVL.

DNA for the CDR3: TGTGCCAGCAGTTTAGAGGACAGGGGGCAGTTCTTC. It is translated as CASSLEDRGQFF. V usage is TRBV12-3 or TRBV12-4 and J usage is TRBJ2-1; the match to TRBD1 covers 9 bases. The CDR3 runs 12 residues. V was clipped by 1 base and J by 12 bases; unmatched bases: 1.

This clone has a handful of counts. The chain carries TRBV11-2 and TRBJ2-3; 7 nucleotides align to TRBD2. The germline CDR1 and CDR2 sequences are SGHAT and FQNNGV. V was clipped by 5 bases and J by 5 bases; unmatched bases: 4. CDR3 length equals 13 residues. The CDR3 here is CASSPPGGDTQYF. CDR3 nucleotides: TGTGCCAGCAGCCCCCCGGGGGGAGATACGCAGTATTTT.

The rearrangement joins TRBV1 to TRBJ1-2; the table gives TRBD1 as D, unverified against the DNA. TRBV1 is classified as a pseudogene. This CDR3 comprises 14 residues. The CDR3 region has the DNA TGCACCAGCAGCCAAGATAGGACAGGGACGCCACCCTGCTTC. This sequence encodes CTSSQDRTGTPPCF.

This rearrangement joins TRBV28 to TRBJ1-5; a possible D gene is TRBD1 (6 bases). Per germline, CDR1 MDHEN and CDR2 SYDVKM. V lost 1 base, J lost 2 bases, and 12 bases lay in between. This CDR3 has 16 amino acids. The CDR3 here is CASSLYAGAGNQPQHF. The CDR3 coding sequence is TGTGCCAGCAGTTTATATGCGGGGGCTGGCAATCAGCCCCAGCATTTT.

The J gene is TRBJ2-1, the V gene TRBV7-6; TRBD1 matches 9 bases. The CDR3 is made up of 16 amino acids. The V gene end was trimmed by 5 bases and the J gene end by 1 base; junction bases not matched to a gene: 6. Germline loops: CDR1 SGHVS, CDR2 FNYEAQ. The CDR3 is CASSPQGAYSYNEQFF. DNA of the CDR3: TGTGCCAGCAGCCCACAGGGGGCGTATTCCTACAATGAGCAGTTCTTC.

This chain connects TRBV5-1 to TRBJ2-5; 7 bases align to TRBD1. The CDR3 is made up of 14 amino acids. Trimming took 4 bases from V and 1 from J; bases not matched to a gene: 4. From germline, CDR1 is SGHRS and CDR2 YFSETQ. The CDR3 spells CASSPGQPQETQYF. CDR3 nucleotide sequence: TGCGCCAGCAGCCCGGGACAGCCCCAAGAGACCCAGTACTTC.

The V gene is TRBV19, the J gene TRBJ2-3, with D possibly being TRBD2 (6 bases). The CDR3 loop spans 16 amino acids. Trimming removed 5 bases from V and 0 bases from J, with 15 bases in between. In germline, CDR1 is LNHDA, CDR2 SQIVND (reference sequence). Here the CDR3 DNA reads TGTGCCAGTAGTGTCGGGACTCACGCTAGCACAGATACGCAGTATTTT. Amino acids: CASSVGTHASTDTQYF. The variable domain in full, with the rest retrieved from reference TRBV19 and TRBJ2-3, is DGGITQSPKYLFRKEGQNVTLSCEQNLNHDAMYWYRQDPGQGLRLIYYSQIVNDFQKGDIAEGYSVSREKKESFPLTVTSAQKNPTAFYLCASSVGTHASTDTQYFGPGTRLTVL.

The rearrangement joins TRBV29-1 to TRBJ1-3; D perhaps matches TRBD1 (5 bases). CDR1 and CDR2 (germline): SQVTM, ANQGSEA. V was pared by 6 bases and J by 4 bases, with 13 bases between. CDR3 length: 13 residues. Here the CDR3 DNA reads TGCAGCGTACAGGATTCCACGGGAAACACCATATATTTT. It yields the protein CSVQDSTGNTIYF.